Each of the 14 T cell receptor beta chains below was sequenced from the same sample in a study of T cells in Graves' hyperthyroidism and ophthalmopathy. Regions amplified from RNA transcripts were the TCR beta CDR3 regions. HTBI primers were the set used in a first-round RT-PCR of the TCR CDR3. Each CDR3 protein gets one entry after TCRdb re-called the multiplex PCR reads with MiXCR. This sample yields over 450,000 distinct CDR3 sequences, of which roughly 15% are seen a single time; under 20% belongs to the top ten. Sequenced sample: blood. The receptors shown here come from a woman between 18 and 29 years old with Graves' ophthalmopathy.

This clonotype has at least ten counts. The rearrangement joins TRBV6-1 to TRBJ2-7; D is unresolved. Germline loops: CDR1 MNHNS, CDR2 SASEGT. The CDR3 is made up of 13 amino acids. The ends were cut back, 6 bases at V and 2 bases at J, with 11 bases in the middle. The DNA of the CDR3 is TGTGCCAGCAGCGTTGGACGGACCTACGAGCAGTACTTC. Translation: CASSVGRTYEQYF.

V and J are TRBV6-5 and TRBJ2-6; no definite D call. The CDR3 is 17 residues long. V was pared by 2 bases and J by 0 bases, with 11 bases between. Germline V gene data show CDR1 as MNHEY and CDR2 as SVGAGI. The CDR3 protein is CASSYGQRSSGANVLTF. CDR3 sequence (DNA): TGTGCCAGCAGTTACGGGCAGAGAAGCTCTGGGGCCAACGTCCTGACTTTC.

This clonotype was seen only a few times. The gene calls are TRBV29-1 and TRBJ2-1; D is unresolved. In germline, CDR1 is SQVTM, CDR2 ANQGSEA. This CDR3 is 11 amino acids long. V lost 7 bases and J 7 bases, leaving 11 bases between the germline ends. This CDR3 is CSAVYRNEQFF. CDR3 coding DNA: TGCAGCGCGGTATATAGAAATGAGCAGTTCTTC.

This clonotype occurred many times. V is TRBV5-6 and J is TRBJ1-1; D remains ambiguous. This CDR3 comprises 14 residues. Germline CDR1 SGHDT, CDR2 YYEEEE. Trimming took off 4 bases at V and 3 bases at J, with 13 bases between the two ends. CDR3 sequence reads: CASSPLVWDTEAFF. As DNA, the CDR3 is TGTGCCAGCAGCCCACTGGTCTGGGACACTGAAGCTTTCTTT.

This clonotype has ten or more counts. This rearrangement joins TRBV28 to TRBJ2-3; the D gene is possibly TRBD2 (5 bases). The CDR3 contains 15 residues. Between the trimmed V and J ends, which lost 4 bases and 4 bases, there was a span of 15 bases. Per germline, CDR1 MDHEN and CDR2 SYDVKM. The CDR3 loop is CASSSTRYGPDTQYF. As DNA, the CDR3 is TGTGCCAGCAGTTCCACTAGGTACGGCCCAGATACGCAGTATTTT.

This clonotype was counted a few times. This chain uses TRBV4-2 with TRBJ2-5, with 14 bases that match TRBD2. The CDR3 runs to 19 residues. Germline CDR1 LGHNA, CDR2 YNFKEQ. V gave up 3 bases and J gave up 4 bases; unmatched junction bases: 13. The CDR3 DNA reads TGTGCCAGCAGCCACCCGCGAGGACTAGCGGGAGGTCAGGGAGAGACCCAGTACTTC. Protein product: CASSHPRGLAGGQGETQYF.

This clonotype came up many times. The chain links TRBV12-3 or TRBV12-4 to TRBJ2-3; 8 bases agree with TRBD2. The junction had 5 bases not matched to a gene; V was cut back by 7 bases and J by 2 bases. This CDR3 region has 14 residues. CDR3 bases: TGTGCCAGCATCCCGGGACTAGTCACAGATACGCAGTATTTT. Amino acids: CASIPGLVTDTQYF.

This clonotype was seen repeatedly, ten times or more. The chain is built from TRBV7-2 and TRBJ2-7; 11 bases map to TRBD2. CDR3 length: 15 amino acids. CDR1 and CDR2 from the germline V gene are SGHTA and FQGNSA. Trimming removed 5 bases from V and 0 bases from J; junction bases left unmatched: 3. CDR3 nucleotides: TGTGCCAGCAGCGTTACTAGCGGGAGCTCCTACGAGCAGTACTTC. The encoded protein is CASSVTSGSSYEQYF. The complete variable domain, with remaining parts taken from reference TRBV7-2 and TRBJ2-7, reads GAGVSQSPSNKVTEKGKDVELRCDPISGHTALYWYRQSLGQGLEFLIYFQGNSAPDKSGLPSDRFSAERTGGSVSTLTIQRTQQEDSAVYLCASSVTSGSSYEQYFGPGTRLTVT.

The chain joins TRBV11-2 to TRBJ2-1, with D perhaps TRBD2 (6 bases). Trimming pared 1 base from V and 6 bases from J, leaving 13 bases between. This CDR3 contains 15 residues. Germline lookup yields CDR1 SGHAT and CDR2 FQNNGV. CDR3 sequence reads: CASSLAVGTPNEQFF. In nucleotides, the CDR3 is TGTGCCAGCAGCTTAGCGGTAGGGACTCCCAATGAGCAGTTCTTC.

This clonotype occurred many times. The V gene is TRBV28, the J gene TRBJ2-3; the match to TRBD2 covers 8 bases. With V trimmed by 7 bases and J by 0 bases, 6 bases remained unmatched. This CDR3 is 15 amino acids long. CDR1 MDHEN and CDR2 SYDVKM come from the germline V gene. The CDR3, as DNA: TGTGCCAGCACCCACGGGGGGGGGAGCACAGATACGCAGTATTTT. Translated, it gives CASTHGGGSTDTQYF.

The CDR3 spells CASGPRNRIYF. For the CDR3, the DNA is TGTGCCAGCGGACCCCGGAACAGGATATACTTC. The chain carries TRBV28 and TRBJ2-5, with a weak D call TRBD1 (5 bases). In germline, CDR1 is MDHEN, CDR2 SYDVKM. CDR3 size: 11 residues. Trimming stripped 8 bases from V and 14 bases from J, with 18 bases between.

This clonotype occurred many times. The chain is built from TRBV3-1 and TRBJ1-5; D is perhaps TRBD1 (5 bases). Trimming pared 0 bases from V and 2 bases from J, leaving 8 bases between. Germline V gene data show CDR1 as LGHDT and CDR2 as YNNKEL (reference sequence). The CDR3 sequence is 15 residues long. The DNA of the CDR3 is TGTGCCAGCAGCCAAGACGGGACGGGCAATCAGCCCCAGCATTTT. Translation: CASSQDGTGNQPQHF.

The chain links TRBV4-1 to TRBJ2-3; unclear D gene. The CDR3 has 16 amino acids. V gave up 1 base and J gave up 3 bases, with 14 bases separating them. Germline V gene data show CDR1 as MGHRA and CDR2 as YSYEKL. CDR3 nucleotides: TGCGCCAGCAGCCAAGGCGTAGGTCTCATGACAGATACGCAGTATTTT. Translating it yields CASSQGVGLMTDTQYF.

The J gene is TRBJ2-3, the V gene TRBV4-2; D gene ambiguous. This CDR3 contains 16 residues. V lost 4 bases to trimming and J lost 4 bases, with 18 bases between them. Germline loops: CDR1 LGHNA, CDR2 YNFKEQ. The CDR3 coding sequence is TGTGCCAGCAGCCCCCGACCCAACATCGGCGCAGATACGCAGTATTTT. Its translation is CASSPRPNIGADTQYF.